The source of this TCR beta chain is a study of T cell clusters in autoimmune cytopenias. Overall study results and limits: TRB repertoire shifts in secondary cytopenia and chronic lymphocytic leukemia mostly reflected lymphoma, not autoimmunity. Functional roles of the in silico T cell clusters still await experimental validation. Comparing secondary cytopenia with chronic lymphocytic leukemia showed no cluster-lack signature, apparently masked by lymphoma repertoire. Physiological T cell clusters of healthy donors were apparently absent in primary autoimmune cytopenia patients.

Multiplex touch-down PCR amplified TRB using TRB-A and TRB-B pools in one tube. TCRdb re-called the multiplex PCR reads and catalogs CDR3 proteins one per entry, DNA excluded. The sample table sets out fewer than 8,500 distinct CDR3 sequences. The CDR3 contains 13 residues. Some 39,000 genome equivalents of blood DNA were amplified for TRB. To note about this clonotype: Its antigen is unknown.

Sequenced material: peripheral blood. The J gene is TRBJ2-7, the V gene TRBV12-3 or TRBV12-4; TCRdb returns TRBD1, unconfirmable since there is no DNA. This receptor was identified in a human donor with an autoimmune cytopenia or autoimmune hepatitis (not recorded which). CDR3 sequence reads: CASSGQGTYEQYF.